This entry lists 32 T cell receptor beta chains sequenced from one sample in a study of blood T cell repertoires in COVID-19. Using immunoSEQ multiplex PCR, the repertoire was profiled, and TCRdb retains in-frame clones only, with some absent. The sample shows tens of thousands of clones, 70% to 85% of them seen only once. Sample: peripheral blood. The receptors here all came from a woman aged 60-75 years with acute or convalescent COVID-19.

The chain couples TRBV5-1 to TRBJ2-3; the match to TRBD2 covers 8 bases. CDR1 and CDR2 from the germline V gene are SGHRS and YFSETQ. Losses at the gene ends were 4 bases for V and 3 bases for J; bases not matched to a gene: 10. The CDR3 covers 16 residues. CDR3 protein: CASSRSLGGGTDTQYF. CDR3 DNA sequence: TGCGCCAGCAGCCGTTCCCTCGGGGGGGGGACAGATACGCAGTATTTT.

A few counts support this clone. This chain uses TRBV12-5 with TRBJ2-2; 12 positions match TRBD2. This CDR3 has 20 amino acids. The J segment lost 0 bases and the V segment lost 0 bases, leaving 8 bases of the junction unmatched. Germline V lookup: CDR1 LGHNT, CDR2 FRNRAP. DNA of the CDR3: TGTGCTAGTGGTTTGGTATTTGGTACTAGCGGGAGGACGAACACCGGGGAGCTGTTTTTT. It specifies CASGLVFGTSGRTNTGELFF.

CDR3: CATTHGQRGRRYNSPLHF. CDR3 in DNA: TGTGCCACCACCCACGGACAACGAGGCCGCCGTTATAATTCACCCCTCCACTTT. The rearrangement links TRBV24-1 to TRBJ1-6; possibly TRBD1 for D (5 bases). Trimming left V 8 bases short and J 4 bases short, with 23 bases between. From germline, CDR1 is KGHDR and CDR2 SFDVKD. CDR3 size: 18 residues.

CDR3 nucleotides: TGTGCCAGCTCATCTCGGACTAGCTCTCCACGCGAGCAGTTCTTC. It encodes CASSSRTSSPREQFF. The rearrangement uses TRBV18 and TRBJ2-1, with 8 bases fitting TRBD2. This CDR3 has 15 amino acids. Germline V CDR1 and CDR2: KGHSH, LQKENI. The ends lost 5 bases at V and 10 bases at J; junction bases unmatched: 13.

For the CDR3, the DNA is TGTGCCAGCAGTACCCCTCGGGGGTTTCAGCCCCAGCATTTT. As protein: CASSTPRGFQPQHF. The chain recombines TRBV6-5 with TRBJ1-5, with D perhaps TRBD1 (5 bases). Germline V gene sequence: CDR1 MNHEY, CDR2 SVGAGI. Trimming took 5 bases from V and 6 from J, leaving 14 bases between them. The CDR3 length is 14 residues.

The rearrangement uses TRBV14 and TRBJ2-2; D may be TRBD1 (5 bases). The CDR3 has 17 amino acids. V lost 0 bases to trimming and J lost 3 bases, with 14 bases between them. Germline loops: CDR1 SGHDN, CDR2 FVKESK. In DNA, the CDR3 is TGTGCCAGCAGCCAAGATCGGGTCAGGGCAGACACCGGGGAGCTGTTTTTT. Amino acids: CASSQDRVRADTGELFF.

The count of this clone is one. The chain recombines TRBV29-1 with TRBJ1-2, with D perhaps TRBD1 (5 bases). Germline assignment: CDR1 SQVTM and CDR2 ANQGSEA. The CDR3 spans 11 residues. V shed 6 bases and J shed 8 bases, with 13 bases lying between them. The CDR3 DNA reads as TGCAGCGTATGGGGGGGTAGCGGCTACACCTTC. It yields the protein CSVWGGSGYTF.

The chain recombines TRBV27 with TRBJ1-2, with 10 bases aligning to TRBD1. The CDR3 is made up of 13 amino acids. Germline CDR1 and CDR2: MNHEY and SMNVEV (reference sequence). J was trimmed by 7 bases and V by 4 bases; bases with no gene match: 3. CDR3 in DNA: TGTGCCAGCAGTTCAGACAGGGGGCCTGGCTACACCTTC. It translates to CASSSDRGPGYTF.

This clone was counted between two and nine times. The genes are TRBV6-5 and TRBJ1-1; D is possibly TRBD1 (5 bases). Trimming removed 4 bases at V and 3 bases at J, with 18 bases between. Germline V gene lookup returns CDR1 MNHEY and CDR2 SVGAGI. The CDR3 has 16 residues. The CDR3 spells CASSSGQGGGDTEAFF. CDR3 in DNA: TGTGCCAGCAGTTCCGGGCAGGGTGGAGGGGACACTGAAGCTTTCTTT.

This clone was picked up one time. The chain links TRBV7-2 to TRBJ1-1; TRBD1 is a possible D gene (5 bases). The CDR3 runs to 15 residues. Germline CDR1 SGHTA, CDR2 FQGNSA. Trimming pared 1 base from V and 4 bases from J, leaving 13 bases between. CDR3 nucleotides: TGTGCCAGCAGCTTAGTCCAGGGCGGGGGCACTGAAGCTTTCTTT. This codes for CASSLVQGGGTEAFF.

The genes are TRBV9 and TRBJ1-1, with D unclear. Germline V gene data show CDR1 as SGDLS and CDR2 as YYNGEE. Trimming removed 6 bases from V and 1 base from J, with 13 bases in between. This CDR3 region has 14 residues. CDR3 nucleotides: TGTGCCAGCACCACTGGTCCCTCGAACACTGAAGCTTTCTTT. Translating it yields CASTTGPSNTEAFF.

V is TRBV29-1 and J is TRBJ1-2; TRBD1 might be the D (5 bases). CDR1 is SQVTM and CDR2 is ANQGSEA in the germline V gene. V gave up 4 bases and J gave up 4 bases, with 16 bases separating them. The CDR3 extends over 14 amino acids. In DNA, the CDR3 is TGCAGCGTTGGTTTCAGGGAAACGAGCTATGGCTACACCTTC. Its protein product is CSVGFRETSYGYTF.

This clone was counted a few times. The CDR3 nucleotides read TGTGCCAGCAGTTATCGGCAGGGGGTCCACGAGCAGTACTTC. This codes for CASSYRQGVHEQYF. J is TRBJ2-7 and V is TRBV6-6; 7 bases are a match to TRBD1. The CDR3 extends over 14 amino acids. CDR1 MNHNY and CDR2 SVGAGI come from the germline V gene (reference sequence). The junction had 7 bases not matched to a gene; V was cut back by 3 bases and J by 5 bases.

The J gene is TRBJ2-1, the V gene TRBV30, with 11 bases lining up with TRBD2. Germline values: CDR1 GTSNPN, CDR2 SVGIG (reference sequence). The V segment lost 4 bases and the J segment 5 bases; nucleotides outside the gene matches: 7. CDR3 length equals 15 residues. The DNA of the CDR3 is TGTGCCTGGAATAAAAGACTAGCGGGAAACAATGAGCAGTTCTTC. This codes for CAWNKRLAGNNEQFF.

The chain combines TRBV3-1 (or the pseudogene TRBV3-2) with TRBJ1-1; 9 bases align to TRBD1. The CDR3 loop spans 14 amino acids. Germline V CDR1 and CDR2: LGHDT, YNNKEL (reference sequence). V shed 4 bases and J 4 bases; nucleotides not matched to a gene: 4. CDR3 sequence reads: CASSPGQGSTEAFF. The CDR3 DNA reads as TGTGCCAGCAGCCCGGGACAGGGATCCACTGAAGCTTTCTTT.

This chain joins TRBV6-4 and TRBJ1-2, with a tentative D call TRBD1 (5 bases). This CDR3 has 13 amino acids. V lost 6 bases and J 4 bases, leaving 12 bases between the germline ends. Germline V gene sequence: CDR1 MRHNA, CDR2 SNTAGT. The CDR3 DNA follows: TGTGCCAGCAGCGTTTCAGGGTCCTATGGCTACACCTTC. Its translation is CASSVSGSYGYTF.

V gene TRBV6-6 combines with J gene TRBJ2-7; 9 nucleotides match TRBD2. The CDR3 spans 16 residues. Germline CDR1 MNHNY, CDR2 SVGAGI (reference sequence). Trimming cost V 7 bases and J 5 bases; bases outside gene matches: 15. The CDR3 DNA sequence: TGTGCCAGCAAGTTACTCGGGGCTAGCGGGGCCCACGAGCAGTACTTC. Protein: CASKLLGASGAHEQYF.

The CDR3 coding sequence is TGTGCCAGCAGTGGGCTAGCGGGAGCGAGCGGGGAGCTGTTTTTT. Translated, it gives CASSGLAGASGELFF. The chain uses TRBV2 and TRBJ2-2, with 10 bases that match TRBD2. J was trimmed by 7 bases and V by 4 bases; bases with no gene match: 6. The CDR3 is made up of 15 amino acids. The germline gives CDR1 SNHLY, CDR2 FYNNEI.

The chain joins TRBV13 to TRBJ2-1, with 7 positions matching TRBD1. CDR3 size: 14 residues. Per germline, CDR1 PRHDT and CDR2 FYEKMQ (reference sequence). Unmatched junction bases numbered 10, after V lost 6 bases and J lost 8 bases. The CDR3 reads CASSSTGIGDEQFF. CDR3 nucleotide sequence: TGTGCCAGCAGTTCGACAGGGATTGGCGATGAGCAGTTCTTC. Full variable domain (remainder filled in from reference TRBV13 and TRBJ2-1): AAGVIQSPRHLIKEKRETATLKCYPIPRHDTVYWYQQGPGQDPQFLISFYEKMQSDKGSIPDRFSAQQFSDYHSELNMSSLELGDSALYFCASSSTGIGDEQFFGPGTRLTVL.

V gene TRBV5-1 combines with J gene TRBJ2-2, with 8 bases aligning to TRBD1. The CDR3 sequence is 14 residues long. V shed 4 bases and J 5 bases; nucleotides not matched to a gene: 4. Per the germline V gene, CDR1 is SGHRS and CDR2 is YFSETQ. The CDR3 sequence is CASSPQGATGELFF. CDR3 DNA sequence: TGCGCCAGCAGCCCGCAGGGGGCGACCGGGGAGCTGTTTTTT.

The chain uses TRBV23-1 and TRBJ2-7, with a weak D call TRBD1 (6 bases). TRBV23-1 is flagged as an ORF with uncertain function. CDR3 length: 16 amino acids. The V gene lost 3 bases and the J gene lost 3 bases, with 18 bases spanning the gap. Here the CDR3 DNA reads TGCGCCAGCAGTCACACCCCCACGGACAGTCACTACGAGCAGTACTTC. Translation gives CASSHTPTDSHYEQYF.

The V gene is TRBV7-8, the J gene TRBJ1-4; possible D gene TRBD1, 5 bases. The CDR3 is 19 residues long. The V end lost 1 base, the J end lost 3 bases, and 21 bases lay between the germline ends. Germline V gene lookup returns CDR1 SGHVS and CDR2 FQNEAQ. The CDR3 DNA is TGTGCCAGCAGCTTAGGGTTCACGGGAGGGGCCCCGGCTAATGAAAAACTGTTTTTT. It codes for CASSLGFTGGAPANEKLFF.

The chain joins TRBV6-5 to TRBJ2-3, with 8 bases aligning to TRBD2. Germline V CDR1 and CDR2: MNHEY, SVGAGI. CDR3 length: 16 residues. The ends lost 4 bases at V and 1 base at J; junction bases unmatched: 7. In DNA, the CDR3 is TGTGCCAGCAGTTCTGCTCCGGGACTAGGCACAGATACGCAGTATTTT. Protein sequence: CASSSAPGLGTDTQYF.

The chain recombines TRBV28 with TRBJ1-5, with TRBD1 identical over 7 bases. The CDR3 contains 15 residues. Losses at the gene ends were 6 bases for V and 15 bases for J; bases not matched to a gene: 20. Germline CDR1 and CDR2: MDHEN and SYDVKM. DNA of the CDR3: TGTGCCAGCAGGGGGACAGCTTATAGCAATCAATTTGGGCATTTT. It is translated as CASRGTAYSNQFGHF.

The CDR3 loop is CASSSRTNSYNSPLHF. DNA of the CDR3: TGTGCCAGCAGCTCGCGAACCAACTCCTATAATTCACCCCTCCACTTT. The V and J genes are TRBV5-4 and TRBJ1-6; D is unclear. The ends were cut back, 3 bases at V and 0 bases at J, with 10 bases in the middle. Looked up from germline, CDR1 is SGHNT and CDR2 is YYREEE (reference sequence). The CDR3 runs 16 residues.

The genes are TRBV6-6 and TRBJ1-2; D gene unclear. The V end was cut by 2 bases, the J end by 4 bases, with 8 bases between. The CDR3 length is 13 residues. CDR1 MNHNY and CDR2 SVGAGI come from the germline V gene (reference sequence). The CDR3 region is CASSYEAFYGYTF. In nucleotides, the CDR3 is TGTGCCAGCAGTTACGAAGCGTTCTATGGCTACACCTTC.

J is TRBJ1-5 and V is TRBV21-1; the table calls TRBD1, which could not be checked here. TRBV21-1 is marked as a pseudogene. The CDR3 spans 18 residues. CDR3 sequence: CASSRREGERMSNQPQHF. The CDR3 region has the DNA TGTGCCAGCAGCAGACGAGAGGGGGAAAGAATGAGCAATCAGCCCCAGCATTTT.

The chain is built from TRBV5-1 and TRBJ2-7; 7 bases align to TRBD1. The ends lost 0 bases at V and 0 bases at J; junction bases unmatched: 6. Germline CDR1 and CDR2: SGHRS and YFSETQ. This CDR3 is built from 16 residues. CDR3: CASSLGGTAFSYEQYF. CDR3 bases: TGCGCCAGCAGCTTGGGGGGGACAGCTTTCTCCTACGAGCAGTACTTC.

This clone was counted between two and nine times. The chain uses TRBV2 and TRBJ2-5; the D is unclear. V was clipped by 4 bases and J by 1 base, with 7 bases between them. The CDR3 is 13 amino acids. Germline CDR1 reads SNHLY; CDR2 reads FYNNEI. The CDR3 protein is CASSVSVQETQYF. The CDR3 DNA sequence: TGTGCCAGCAGTGTTTCTGTCCAAGAGACCCAGTACTTC. Combining the CDR3 with reference TRBV2 and TRBJ2-5 gives the whole variable domain EPEVTQTPSHQVTQMGQEVILRCVPISNHLYFYWYRQILGQKVEFLVSFYNNEISEKSEIFDDQFSVERPDGSNFTLKIRSTKLEDSAMYFCASSVSVQETQYFGPGTRLLVL.

The V gene is TRBV18, the J gene TRBJ2-5; D is unclear. V was cut by 0 bases and J by 2 bases, with 13 bases left in between. This CDR3 is built from 16 residues. CDR1 KGHSH and CDR2 LQKENI come from the germline V gene. The CDR3 DNA follows: TGTGCCAGCTCACCACCGATTGGAGCGAGTCAAGAGACCCAGTACTTC. Translation: CASSPPIGASQETQYF.

This chain connects TRBV18 to TRBJ1-1, with 9 bases aligning to TRBD1. The germline V gene has CDR1 KGHSH and CDR2 LQKENI. Germline trimming cut 0 bases from V and 1 base from J; bases unmatched to any gene: 3. The CDR3 runs to 16 residues. Written as DNA, the CDR3 is TGTGCCAGCTCACCACCCGGGACAGGGCGGAACACTGAAGCTTTCTTT. Its protein product is CASSPPGTGRNTEAFF.

This clone was seen only a few times. The chain couples TRBV19 to TRBJ1-5, with TRBD1 identical over 9 bases. This CDR3 spans 14 amino acids. J was trimmed by 7 bases and V by 4 bases; bases with no gene match: 5. Germline values: CDR1 LNHDA, CDR2 SQIVND (reference sequence). The CDR3 nucleotides read TGTGCCAGTAGTACAACAGGGGGCGGGCAGCCCCAGCATTTT. This sequence encodes CASSTTGGGQPQHF.